Shown below are 5 T cell receptor beta chains from a single sample sequenced in a study of Graves' ophthalmopathy and Graves' hyperthyroidism. Amplifying from RNA transcripts, the study obtained TCR beta CDR3 regions. The authors performed first-round RT-PCR with HTBI primers and then a second-round multiplex PCR. From the multiplex PCR reads, TCRdb called clonotypes with MiXCR, one entry per CDR3 protein. The table has over a million distinct CDR3 sequences, less than 45% seen once. Input material: peripheral blood or thyroid tissue (not recorded which). These receptors came from an adult man with Graves' hyperthyroidism.

This chain connects TRBV5-1 to TRBJ1-2; TRBD1 agrees at 9 bases. V was clipped by 4 bases and J by 6 bases; unmatched bases: 7. The germline gives CDR1 SGHRS, CDR2 YFSETQ. The CDR3 runs to 14 residues. CDR3 bases: TGCGCCAGCAGCCTCAACCGACAGGGGGATGGCTACACCTTC. This sequence encodes CASSLNRQGDGYTF.

The chain carries TRBV11-2 and TRBJ2-5, with D tentatively TRBD1 or TRBD2 (6 bases each). Germline loops: CDR1 SGHAT, CDR2 FQNNGV. This CDR3 is built from 16 residues. Trimming cost V 4 bases and J 7 bases, with 22 bases left between them. The CDR3 coding sequence is TGTGCCAGCAGCTCCCCCCAAACTAGCCTCAGGGGGACCCAGTACTTC. Protein: CASSSPQTSLRGTQYF. Filled out from reference TRBV11-2 and TRBJ2-5, the complete variable domain reads EAGVAQSPRYKIIEKRQSVAFWCNPISGHATLYWYQQILGQGPKLLIQFQNNGVVDDSQLPKDRFSAERLKGVDSTLKIQPAKLEDSAVYLCASSSPQTSLRGTQYFGPGTRLLVL.

In its sample, this clonotype was seen a few times. This chain links TRBV6-5 with TRBJ1-1; D is unclear. CDR3 length: 12 residues. CDR1 and CDR2 from the germline V gene are MNHEY and SVGAGI. Between the trimmed V and J ends, which lost 4 bases and 7 bases, there was a span of 10 bases. The CDR3, as DNA: TGTGCCAGCAGTTCTCCGGGAAGTGAAGCTTTCTTT. This sequence encodes CASSSPGSEAFF.

The chain is built from TRBV7-2 and TRBJ2-5; TRBD1 agrees at 7 bases. CDR1 and CDR2 from the germline V gene are SGHTA and FQGNSA. This CDR3 has 16 amino acids. V was clipped by 5 bases and J by 0 bases; unmatched bases: 9. DNA for the CDR3: TGTGCCAGCAGCCAGACAGGGATCACCAACCAAGAGACCCAGTACTTC. Encoded protein: CASSQTGITNQETQYF.

The chain couples TRBV10-3 to TRBJ2-2; 7 positions agree with TRBD1. Germline V CDR1 and CDR2: ENHRY, SYGVKD. V shed 10 bases, J shed 3 bases, and the junction held 11 bases outside the gene matches. The CDR3 sequence is 15 residues long. The CDR3 sequence is CASNDRDSYTGELFF. The CDR3 bases are TGTGCCAGCAACGACCGGGACAGTTACACCGGGGAGCTGTTTTTT.